Following are 17 T cell receptor beta chains from one sample sequenced in a study of blood T cells in healthy people across ages. Primers used in a second PCR of roughly 6 to 12 cycles were a sample-barcoded 5' primer and a J-beta primer mix. A single record per CDR3 protein comes from TCRdb applying MiXCR to the 5' RACE reads. The profile shows roughly 1.7 million distinct CDR3 sequences, about 31% of them singletons. The source material was blood. Receptors originate from a woman in her 30s in good health.

This rearrangement joins TRBV28 to TRBJ2-5; 7 nucleotides align to TRBD1. This CDR3 is 15 amino acids long. V lost 5 bases to trimming and J lost 3 bases; unmatched junction nucleotides: 9. Germline V CDR1 and CDR2: MDHEN, SYDVKM. DNA for the CDR3: TGTGCCAGCAGTCGGACAGGCAGCTCGAAAGAGACCCAGTACTTC. Encoded protein: CASSRTGSSKETQYF.

This clonotype was observed at least ten times. The chain couples TRBV12-3 or TRBV12-4 to TRBJ2-1, with 10 bases that match TRBD2. The CDR3 has 15 residues. After removal of 2 bases from V and 5 bases from J, the junction contained 3 bases not matched to a gene. The CDR3, as DNA: TGTGCCAGCAGTTTAAGCGGGGGGGCGCACAATGAGCAGTTCTTC. Translating gives CASSLSGGAHNEQFF.

With regard to this clonotype: At one boundary the junction diverges from the germline segment, which might be a read error. The rearrangement links TRBV11-2 to TRBJ2-5; D is uncertain. The CDR3 runs to 14 residues. CDR1 and CDR2 from the germline V gene are SGHAT and FQNNGV. CDR3 sequence (DNA): TGTGCCAGCAGCCAGGATCGGTACCAAGGGACCCAGTACTTC. This sequence encodes CASSQDRYQGTQYF.

The chain links TRBV30 to TRBJ2-5; 8 nucleotides match TRBD2. Germline V gene sequence: CDR1 GTSNPN, CDR2 SVGIG (reference sequence). The CDR3 is 14 residues long. The trim removed 1 base at V and 4 bases at J, leaving 5 bases unmatched. CDR3 sequence reads: CAWSGGAGGETQYF. In nucleotides, the CDR3 is TGTGCCTGGAGTGGTGGCGCGGGAGGAGAGACCCAGTACTTC.

This clonotype was picked up a small number of times. The chain has TRBV11-2 and TRBJ2-4, with TRBD1 as a possible D gene (6 bases). This CDR3 spans 14 amino acids. Trimming took off 3 bases at V and 7 bases at J, with 13 bases between the two ends. Germline CDR1 is SGHAT and CDR2 is FQNNGV. For the CDR3, the DNA is TGTGCCAGCAGCTTGGGACACGTAGGGAACATTCAGTACTTC. This codes for CASSLGHVGNIQYF.

The V gene is TRBV4-1, the J gene TRBJ1-6, with 8 bases aligning to TRBD1. Germline trimming cut 3 bases from V and 8 bases from J; bases unmatched to any gene: 9. This CDR3 is 16 amino acids long. CDR1 is MGHRA and CDR2 is YSYEKL in the germline V gene. CDR3 nucleotides: TGCGCCAGCAGCCAGATACAGGGGGATAGTTATTCACCCCTCCACTTT. Protein product: CASSQIQGDSYSPLHF.

This rearrangement joins TRBV5-1 to TRBJ2-1; D gene unclear. This CDR3 is 14 amino acids long. In germline, CDR1 is SGHRS, CDR2 YFSETQ. V dropped 2 bases and J dropped 5 bases, with 11 bases sitting between them. CDR3 in amino acids: CASSFEGLHNEQFF. The DNA of the CDR3 is TGCGCCAGCAGCTTTGAAGGGCTGCACAATGAGCAGTTCTTC.

The V call is TRBV6-5, the J call TRBJ1-2; the D gene is possibly TRBD1 (6 bases). CDR3 length: 18 amino acids. CDR1 MNHEY and CDR2 SVGAGI come from the germline V gene. V lost 1 base to trimming and J lost 0 bases, with 18 bases between them. This CDR3 is CASSYYGDRRRTNYGYTF. The DNA for the CDR3 is TGTGCCAGCAGTTACTACGGAGACAGGAGGCGGACTAACTATGGCTACACCTTC.

The chain has TRBV5-8 and TRBJ2-1; D is unclear. This CDR3 region has 12 residues. Germline assignment: CDR1 SGHTS and CDR2 YDEGEE. Trimming took 0 bases from V and 15 from J, leaving 13 bases between them. The CDR3 is CASSLAEHVAFF. CDR3 coding DNA: TGTGCCAGCAGCTTGGCAGAACATGTTGCGTTCTTC.

This clonotype was seen more than once but under ten times. The rearrangement uses TRBV9 and TRBJ2-5, with D possibly TRBD2 on 6 matching bases. The germline V gene encodes CDR1 SGDLS and CDR2 YYNGEE. This CDR3 has 14 residues. Trimming took 3 bases from V and 7 from J, leaving 16 bases between them. The CDR3 nucleotides read TGTGCCAGCAGCGACCGGGACTCCATGGGGACCCAGTACTTC. Residues: CASSDRDSMGTQYF. The variable domain in full, completed from reference TRBV9 and TRBJ2-5, reads DSGVTQTPKHLITATGQRVTLRCSPRSGDLSVYWYQQSLDQGLQFLIQYYNGEERAKGNILERFSAQQFPDLHSELNLSSLELGDSALYFCASSDRDSMGTQYFGPGTRLLVL.

This clonotype has at least ten counts. The V and J genes are TRBV7-9 and TRBJ2-7; 9 positions agree with TRBD1. V dropped 4 bases and J dropped 2; count of bases not matched to a gene: 6. Germline V lookup: CDR1 SEHNR, CDR2 FQNEAQ (reference sequence). The length of the CDR3 is 15 residues. The CDR3 region is CASSSTDRGAYEQYF. DNA for the CDR3: TGTGCCAGCAGCTCGACAGACAGGGGGGCCTACGAGCAGTACTTC.

The V and J genes are TRBV6-6 and TRBJ2-1, with TRBD2 as a possible D gene (5 bases). The CDR3 sequence is 16 residues long. CDR1 is MNHNY and CDR2 is SVGAGI in the germline V gene (reference sequence). Trimming removed 6 bases from V and 3 bases from J, with 18 bases in between. CDR3 sequence (DNA): TGTGCCAGCAGCTTCTATAGCGACCCCTTCTACAATGAGCAGTTCTTC. Encoded protein: CASSFYSDPFYNEQFF.

This clonotype appeared a few times. The rearrangement joins TRBV6-2 or TRBV6-3 to TRBJ2-7, with 9 positions matching TRBD2. This CDR3 comprises 15 residues. Germline lookup yields CDR1 MNHEY and CDR2 SVGEGT. The ends lost 2 bases at V and 2 bases at J; junction bases unmatched: 4. CDR3 amino acids: CASSYKGGRAYEQYF. In DNA form, the CDR3 reads TGTGCCAGCAGTTACAAAGGCGGGAGGGCCTACGAGCAGTACTTC.

The gene calls are TRBV14 and TRBJ1-1; no reliable D call. The CDR3 is 13 residues long. From germline, CDR1 is SGHDN and CDR2 FVKESK. Trimming took off 6 bases at V and 3 bases at J, with 11 bases between the two ends. In DNA, the CDR3 is TGTGCCAGCAGTAAACTCCCGGACACTGAAGCTTTCTTT. Translation: CASSKLPDTEAFF.

The J gene is TRBJ1-1, the V gene TRBV6-2 or TRBV6-3, with D possibly being TRBD1 (5 bases). The CDR3 loop spans 11 amino acids. Germline CDR1 and CDR2: MNHEY and SVGEGT. V lost 2 bases and J lost 11, with 9 bases in between. In DNA, the CDR3 is TGTGCCAGCAGTTACGTGGGGGAGGCTTTCTTT. It yields the protein CASSYVGEAFF.

The gene calls are TRBV3-1 and TRBJ2-7, with D perhaps matching TRBD1 or TRBD2 (7 bases each). Deletions cut 1 base from V and 4 bases from J, with 11 bases between. From germline, CDR1 is LGHDT and CDR2 YNNKEL (reference sequence). The CDR3 has 14 residues. This chain's CDR3 is CASSQAGGGYEQYF. CDR3 DNA sequence: TGTGCCAGCAGCCAAGCAGGGGGGGGTTACGAGCAGTACTTC.

V is TRBV6-4 and J is TRBJ2-3; D call uncertain. Germline V gene sequence: CDR1 MRHNA, CDR2 SNTAGT. V lost 0 bases, J lost 4 bases, and 8 bases lay in between. This CDR3 spans 14 amino acids. The CDR3 DNA reads as TGTGCCAGCAGTGACTCGAGAGGATCAGATACGCAGTATTTT. Protein sequence: CASSDSRGSDTQYF.